This T cell receptor (beta chain) is drawn from a study of blood T cell repertoires in COVID-19. About the study: Researchers got acute and convalescent COVID-19 samples from the United States, Italy and Spain.

Participants were aged roughly 18 to 89 years, lived in 24 US areas, and enrolled virtually. Either two negative PCRs, clearance, or symptom resolution qualified Cohort 3 donors as recovered. The CDR3 contains 15 residues. V lost 6 bases, J lost 5 bases, and 19 bases lay in between. CDR1 is MDHEN, CDR2 SYDVKM, per germline. In this sample, this clone turned up a few times. Original handling: Amplification of reference gene primers was used by the study to estimate nucleated cell counts. Sequencing was performed with immunoSEQ multiplex PCR; in TCRdb, only in-frame clones are kept and a portion is missing. V, J and clone size are those of that table, while D and trimming were read from the DNA. The sample consists of 200,000 to 250,000 clones, roughly 86% of them appearing once.

The gene calls are TRBV28 and TRBJ1-2; D gene ambiguous. This receptor was identified in a woman between 45 and 60 years old who had recovered from COVID-19. The sample consisted of PBMCs or T cells enriched from blood (not recorded which). The CDR3 DNA sequence: TGTGCCAGCAGCCTTGGGCCCTCCGAGTCGTATGGCTACACCTTC. Protein product: CASSLGPSESYGYTF.